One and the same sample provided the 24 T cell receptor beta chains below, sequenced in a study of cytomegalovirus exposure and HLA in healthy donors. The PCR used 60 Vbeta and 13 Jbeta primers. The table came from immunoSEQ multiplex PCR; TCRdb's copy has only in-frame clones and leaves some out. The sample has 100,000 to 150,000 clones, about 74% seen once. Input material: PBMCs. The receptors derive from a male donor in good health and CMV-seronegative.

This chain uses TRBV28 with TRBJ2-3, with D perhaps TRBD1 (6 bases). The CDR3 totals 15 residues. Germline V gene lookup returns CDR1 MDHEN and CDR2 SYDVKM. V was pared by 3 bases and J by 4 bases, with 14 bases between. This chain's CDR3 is CASSFAGTRADTQYF. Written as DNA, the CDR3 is TGTGCCAGCAGTTTCGCCGGGACAAGGGCAGATACGCAGTATTTT. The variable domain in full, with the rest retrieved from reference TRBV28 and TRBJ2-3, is DVKVTQSSRYLVKRTGEKVFLECVQDMDHENMFWYRQDPGLGLRLIYFSYDVKMKEKGDIPEGYSVSREKKERFSLILESASTNQTSMYLCASSFAGTRADTQYFGPGTRLTVL.

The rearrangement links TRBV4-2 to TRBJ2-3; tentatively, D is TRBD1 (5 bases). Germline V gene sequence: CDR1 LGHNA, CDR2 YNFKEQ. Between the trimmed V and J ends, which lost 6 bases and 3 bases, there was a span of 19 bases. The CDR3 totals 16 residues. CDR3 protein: CASSLSQGLGTDTQYF. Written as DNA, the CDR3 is TGTGCCAGCAGTCTATCGCAGGGCTTAGGTACAGATACGCAGTATTTT.

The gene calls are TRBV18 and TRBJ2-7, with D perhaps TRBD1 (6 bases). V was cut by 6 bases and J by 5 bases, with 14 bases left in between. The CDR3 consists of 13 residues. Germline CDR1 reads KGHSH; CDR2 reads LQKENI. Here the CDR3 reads CASSKSTGNEQYF. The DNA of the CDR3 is TGTGCCAGCTCCAAGAGCACAGGGAACGAGCAGTACTTC.

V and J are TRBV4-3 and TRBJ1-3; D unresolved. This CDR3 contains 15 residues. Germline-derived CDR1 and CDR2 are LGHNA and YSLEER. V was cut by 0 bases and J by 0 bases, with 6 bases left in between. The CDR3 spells CASSQEPGSGNTIYF. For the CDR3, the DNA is TGCGCCAGCAGCCAAGAACCAGGCTCTGGAAACACCATATATTTT.

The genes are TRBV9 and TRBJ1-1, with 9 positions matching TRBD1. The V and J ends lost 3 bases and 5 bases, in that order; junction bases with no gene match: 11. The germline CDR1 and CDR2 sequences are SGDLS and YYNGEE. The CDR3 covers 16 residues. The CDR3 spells CASSAPGQGQRTEAFF. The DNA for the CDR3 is TGTGCCAGCAGCGCGCCGGGACAGGGACAGAGGACTGAAGCTTTCTTT.

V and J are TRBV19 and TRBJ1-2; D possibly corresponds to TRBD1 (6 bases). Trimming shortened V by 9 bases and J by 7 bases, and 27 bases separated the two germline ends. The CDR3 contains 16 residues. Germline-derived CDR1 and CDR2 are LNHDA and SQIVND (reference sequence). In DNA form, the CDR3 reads TGTGCCAGCCTCACAGGGAAAGCGACCGTAGGCTCTGGCTACACCTTC. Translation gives CASLTGKATVGSGYTF.

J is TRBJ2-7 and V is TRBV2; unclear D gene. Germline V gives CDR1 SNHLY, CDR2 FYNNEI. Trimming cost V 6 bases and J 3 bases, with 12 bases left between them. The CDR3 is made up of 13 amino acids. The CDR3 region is CASSQQMSYEQYF. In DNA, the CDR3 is TGTGCCAGCAGCCAACAGATGAGCTACGAGCAGTACTTC. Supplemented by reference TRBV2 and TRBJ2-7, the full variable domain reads EPEVTQTPSHQVTQMGQEVILRCVPISNHLYFYWYRQILGQKVEFLVSFYNNEISEKSEIFDDQFSVERPDGSNFTLKIRSTKLEDSAMYFCASSQQMSYEQYFGPGTRLTVT.

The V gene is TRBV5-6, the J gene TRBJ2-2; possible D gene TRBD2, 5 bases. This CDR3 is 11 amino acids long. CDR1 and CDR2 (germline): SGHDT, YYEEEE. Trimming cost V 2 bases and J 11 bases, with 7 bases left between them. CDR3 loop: CASSFGIELFF. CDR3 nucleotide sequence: TGTGCCAGCAGCTTCGGGATCGAGCTGTTTTTT.

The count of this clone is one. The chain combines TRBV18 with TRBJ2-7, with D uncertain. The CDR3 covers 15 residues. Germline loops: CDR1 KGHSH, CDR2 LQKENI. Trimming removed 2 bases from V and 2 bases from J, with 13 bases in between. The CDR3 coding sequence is TGTGCCAGCTCACCAACGAGCGTTGTGACCTACGAGCAGTACTTC. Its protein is CASSPTSVVTYEQYF.

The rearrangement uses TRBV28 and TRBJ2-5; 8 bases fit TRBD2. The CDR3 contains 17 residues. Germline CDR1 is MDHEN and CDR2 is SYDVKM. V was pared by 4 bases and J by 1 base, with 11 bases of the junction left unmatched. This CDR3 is CASSSWGVSGVQETQYF. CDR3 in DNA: TGTGCCAGCAGTTCCTGGGGTGTTAGCGGGGTCCAAGAGACCCAGTACTTC. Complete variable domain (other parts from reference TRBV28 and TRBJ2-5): DVKVTQSSRYLVKRTGEKVFLECVQDMDHENMFWYRQDPGLGLRLIYFSYDVKMKEKGDIPEGYSVSREKKERFSLILESASTNQTSMYLCASSSWGVSGVQETQYFGPGTRLLVL.

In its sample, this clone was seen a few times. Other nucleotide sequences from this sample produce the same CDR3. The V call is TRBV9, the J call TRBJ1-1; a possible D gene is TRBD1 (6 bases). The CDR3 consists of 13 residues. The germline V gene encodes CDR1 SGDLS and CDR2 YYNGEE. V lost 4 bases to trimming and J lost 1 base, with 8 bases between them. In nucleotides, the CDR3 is TGTGCCAGCAGCCCGGGACAGAACACTGAAGCTTTCTTT. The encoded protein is CASSPGQNTEAFF.

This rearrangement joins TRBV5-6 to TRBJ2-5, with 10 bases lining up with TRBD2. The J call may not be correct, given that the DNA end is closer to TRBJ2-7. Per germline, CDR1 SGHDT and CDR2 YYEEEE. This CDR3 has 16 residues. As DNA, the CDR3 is TGTGCCAGCAGCTTGGAGGGAGCGGGGGGGTGGTACGAGCAGTACTTC. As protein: CASSLEGAGGWYEQYF.

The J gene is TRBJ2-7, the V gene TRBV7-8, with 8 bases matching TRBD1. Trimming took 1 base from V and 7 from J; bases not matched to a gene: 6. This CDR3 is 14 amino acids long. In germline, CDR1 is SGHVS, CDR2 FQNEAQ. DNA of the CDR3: TGTGCCAGCAGCTTAGGGACAGGGCCGGGAGAGCAGTACTTC. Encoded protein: CASSLGTGPGEQYF.

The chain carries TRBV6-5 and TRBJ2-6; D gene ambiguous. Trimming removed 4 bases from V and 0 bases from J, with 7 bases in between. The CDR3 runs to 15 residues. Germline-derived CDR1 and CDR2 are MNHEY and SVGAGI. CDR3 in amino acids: CASSFPSSGANVLTF. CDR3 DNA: TGTGCCAGCAGTTTTCCCAGCTCTGGGGCCAACGTCCTGACTTTC.

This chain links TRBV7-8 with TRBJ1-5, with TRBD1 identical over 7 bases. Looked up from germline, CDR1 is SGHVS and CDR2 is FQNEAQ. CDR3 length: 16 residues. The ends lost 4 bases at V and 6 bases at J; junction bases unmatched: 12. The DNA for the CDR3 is TGTGCCAGCAGCTCGTCTGGGACAGAGTTGCCTCAGCCCCAGCATTTT. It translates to CASSSSGTELPQPQHF.

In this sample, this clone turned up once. As DNA, the CDR3 is TGTGCCAGCTCACCGATCAACAGGATCGACGAGCAGTACTTC. Amino acids: CASSPINRIDEQYF. This sequence joins TRBV18 and TRBJ2-7, with D possibly being TRBD1 (5 bases). The CDR3 contains 14 residues. Trimming left V 3 bases short and J 5 bases short, with 14 bases between. Germline CDR1 reads KGHSH; CDR2 reads LQKENI.

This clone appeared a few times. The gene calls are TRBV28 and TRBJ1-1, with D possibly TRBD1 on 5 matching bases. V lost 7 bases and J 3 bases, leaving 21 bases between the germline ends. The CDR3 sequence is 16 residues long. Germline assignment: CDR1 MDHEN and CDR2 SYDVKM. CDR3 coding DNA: TGTGCCAGCACCAAACTCTGGGCAGGGTGGCACACTGAAGCTTTCTTT. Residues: CASTKLWAGWHTEAFF. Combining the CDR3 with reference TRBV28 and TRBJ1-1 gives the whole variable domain DVKVTQSSRYLVKRTGEKVFLECVQDMDHENMFWYRQDPGLGLRLIYFSYDVKMKEKGDIPEGYSVSREKKERFSLILESASTNQTSMYLCASTKLWAGWHTEAFFGQGTRLTVV.

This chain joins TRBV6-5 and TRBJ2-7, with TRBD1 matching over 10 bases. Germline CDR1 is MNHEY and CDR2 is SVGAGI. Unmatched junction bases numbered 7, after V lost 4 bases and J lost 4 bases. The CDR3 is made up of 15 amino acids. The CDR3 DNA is TGTGCCAGCAGTTCCCCCGGGACAGGGGTTTACGAGCAGTACTTC. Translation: CASSSPGTGVYEQYF.

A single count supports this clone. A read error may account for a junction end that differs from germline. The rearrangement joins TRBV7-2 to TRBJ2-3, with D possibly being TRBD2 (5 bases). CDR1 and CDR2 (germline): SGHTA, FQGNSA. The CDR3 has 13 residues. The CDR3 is CASSLARPDTQYF. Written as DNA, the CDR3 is TGTGCCAGCAGCCTAGCCAGGCCAGATACGCAGTATTTT.

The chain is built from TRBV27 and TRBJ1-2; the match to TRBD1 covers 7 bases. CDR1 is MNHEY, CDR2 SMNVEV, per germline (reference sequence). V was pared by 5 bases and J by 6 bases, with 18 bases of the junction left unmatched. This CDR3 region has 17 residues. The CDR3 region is CASSNTTGEVRFHGYTF. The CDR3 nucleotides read TGTGCCAGCAGTAATACTACAGGGGAAGTGCGGTTCCATGGCTACACCTTC.

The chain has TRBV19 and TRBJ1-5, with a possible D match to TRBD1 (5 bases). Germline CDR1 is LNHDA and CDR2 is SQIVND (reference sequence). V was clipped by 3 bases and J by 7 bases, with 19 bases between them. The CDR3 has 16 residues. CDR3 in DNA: TGTGCCAGTAGTATCCCGGTTGGCAGGGCTAGGCAGCCCCAGCATTTT. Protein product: CASSIPVGRARQPQHF.

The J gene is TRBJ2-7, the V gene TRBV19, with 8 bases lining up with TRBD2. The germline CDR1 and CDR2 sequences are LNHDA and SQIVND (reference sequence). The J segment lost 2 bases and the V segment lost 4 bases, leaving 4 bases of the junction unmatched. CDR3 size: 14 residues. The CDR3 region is CASSTNSGAYEQYF. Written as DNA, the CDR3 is TGTGCCAGTAGTACCAATAGCGGGGCCTACGAGCAGTACTTC.

For the CDR3, the DNA is TGTGCCAGCAGCGTAGTAGGTCTAGCGGAGTTGCCGAACACCGGGGAGCTGTTTTTT. This translates into CASSVVGLAELPNTGELFF. This chain links TRBV9 with TRBJ2-2, with 7 bases that match TRBD2. The CDR3 is 19 amino acids. The germline CDR1 and CDR2 sequences are SGDLS and YYNGEE. After removal of 0 bases from V and 0 bases from J, the junction contained 11 bases not matched to a gene. Based on the CDR3 plus reference TRBV9 and TRBJ2-2, the full variable domain is DSGVTQTPKHLITATGQRVTLRCSPRSGDLSVYWYQQSLDQGLQFLIQYYNGEERAKGNILERFSAQQFPDLHSELNLSSLELGDSALYFCASSVVGLAELPNTGELFFGEGSRLTVL.

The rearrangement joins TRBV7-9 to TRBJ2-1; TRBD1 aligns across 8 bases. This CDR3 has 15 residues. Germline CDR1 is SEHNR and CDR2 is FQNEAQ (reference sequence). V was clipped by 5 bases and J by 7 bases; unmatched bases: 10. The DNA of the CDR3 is TGTGCCAGCAGCCCACAAGGACAGGGTCAGAATGAGCAGTTCTTC. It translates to CASSPQGQGQNEQFF.